Listed below are T cell receptor beta chains from one sample, sequenced in a study of blood T cell repertoires in COVID-19. Some clones are missing from TCRdb's copy, which holds only in-frame ones; the method was immunoSEQ multiplex PCR. The sample holds 250,000 or so clones, less than 90% seen once. The sample was peripheral blood. The receptors stem from a woman aged 40 to 50 who had recovered from COVID-19. Each CDR3 is given with its conserved first and last residue. The order of the fields is V gene, CDR3 protein.

TRBV29-1,CSVGDRFTEAFF
TRBV7-8,CASRGRQGNTEAFF
TRBV28,CASRQGIGSPLHF
TRBV5-1,CASNTGLSYNEQFF
TRBV7-2,CASSRRDTRSQPQHF
TRBV7-9,CASSPLPGLAGGHEQFF
TRBV10-2,CASSEPGGTLDTQYF
TRBV5-4,CACEGQGVQTQYF
TRBV28,CASTRDTAGSPLHF
TRBV27,CASSALTGAGTGELFF
TRBV28,CASGTGGPYEQYF
TRBV5-1,CASSYVVAGGYNEQFF
TRBV19,CATRAGDRGHVGIQYF
TRBV24-1,CATSVGGSRGQPQHF